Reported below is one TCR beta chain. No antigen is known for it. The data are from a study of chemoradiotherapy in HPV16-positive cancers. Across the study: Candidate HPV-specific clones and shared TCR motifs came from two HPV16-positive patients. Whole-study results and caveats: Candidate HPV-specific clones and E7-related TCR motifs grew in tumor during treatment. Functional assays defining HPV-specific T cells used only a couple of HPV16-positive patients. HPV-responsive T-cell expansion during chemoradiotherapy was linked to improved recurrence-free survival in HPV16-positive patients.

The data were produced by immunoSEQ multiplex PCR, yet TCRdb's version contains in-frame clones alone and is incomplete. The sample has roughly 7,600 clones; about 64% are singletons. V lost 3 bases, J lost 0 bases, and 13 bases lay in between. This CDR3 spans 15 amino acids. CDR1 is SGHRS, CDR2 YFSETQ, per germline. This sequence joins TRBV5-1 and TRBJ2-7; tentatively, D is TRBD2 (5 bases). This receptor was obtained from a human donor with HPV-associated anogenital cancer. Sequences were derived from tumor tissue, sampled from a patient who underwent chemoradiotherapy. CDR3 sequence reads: CASSSRGRSSYEQYF. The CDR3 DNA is TGCGCCAGCAGCTCCCGAGGGAGAAGCTCCTACGAGCAGTACTTC.